This is a list of T cell receptor beta chains from one sample in a study of T cells expressing NK-cell markers. TCRdb reworked the 5' RACE reads into one entry per CDR3 protein, no DNA. The sample totals about 170,000 distinct CDR3 sequences. Sequenced input: blood T cells: a sorted CD56 or NKG2C T cell subset, CD4+ or CD8+ T cells, or bulk PBMC T cells (not recorded which). The receptors come from a man aged 18 to 70 in good health. Each CDR3 is given with its conserved first and last residue.

CDR3 protein	V gene	J gene
CASSPIGGDNEQFF	TRBV9	TRBJ2-1
CSARGQVIPYGYTF	TRBV20-1	TRBJ1-2
CASSYTGRRIEAFF	TRBV12-3/TRBV12-4	TRBJ1-1
CSAGDASYEQYF	TRBV20-1	TRBJ2-7
CASSVAGADEETQYF	TRBV9	TRBJ2-5
CASSEARLAVGQFF	TRBV2	TRBJ2-1
CASSWSRLNYGYTF	TRBV6-2/TRBV6-3	TRBJ1-2
CASSGPTGWGYGYTF	TRBV5-8	TRBJ1-2
CASSATGGPTDTQYF	TRBV7-7	TRBJ2-3
CASSLGTSGTYEQYF	TRBV27	TRBJ2-7
CASSLQVRGSYEQYF	TRBV12-3/TRBV12-4	TRBJ2-7
CASSEWGMETQYF	TRBV25-1	TRBJ2-5
CASSRTGTGSSYEQYF	TRBV6-1	TRBJ2-7
CASSRTRGGPDTQYF	TRBV28	TRBJ2-3